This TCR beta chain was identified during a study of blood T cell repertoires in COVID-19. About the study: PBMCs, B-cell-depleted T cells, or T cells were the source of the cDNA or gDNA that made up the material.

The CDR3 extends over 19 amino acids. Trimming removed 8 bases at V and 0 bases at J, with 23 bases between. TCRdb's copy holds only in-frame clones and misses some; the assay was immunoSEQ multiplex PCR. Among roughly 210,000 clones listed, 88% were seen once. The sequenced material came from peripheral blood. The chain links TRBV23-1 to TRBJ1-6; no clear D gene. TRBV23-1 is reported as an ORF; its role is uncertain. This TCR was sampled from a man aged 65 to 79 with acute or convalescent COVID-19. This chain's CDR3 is CASAPHEGGISSYNSPLHF. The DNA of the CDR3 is TGCGCCAGCGCTCCTCACGAAGGAGGGATCAGCTCCTATAATTCACCCCTCCACTTT.